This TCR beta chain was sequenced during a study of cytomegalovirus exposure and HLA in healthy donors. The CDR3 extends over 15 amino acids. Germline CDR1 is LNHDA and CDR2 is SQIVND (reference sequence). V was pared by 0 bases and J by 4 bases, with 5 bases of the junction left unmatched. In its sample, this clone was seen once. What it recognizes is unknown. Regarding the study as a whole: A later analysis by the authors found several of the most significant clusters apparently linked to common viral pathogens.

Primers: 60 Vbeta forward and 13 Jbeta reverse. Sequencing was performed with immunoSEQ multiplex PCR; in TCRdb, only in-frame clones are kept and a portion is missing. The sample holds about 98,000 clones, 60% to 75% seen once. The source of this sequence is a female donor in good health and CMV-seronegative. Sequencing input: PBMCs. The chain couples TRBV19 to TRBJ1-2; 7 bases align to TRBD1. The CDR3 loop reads CASSIDSTGTYGYTF. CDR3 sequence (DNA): TGTGCCAGTAGTATAGATTCGACAGGGACCTATGGCTACACCTTC.